Detailed here is one TCR beta chain. Its cognate antigen is unknown. CDR1 and CDR2 from the germline V gene are SGHAT and FQNNGV. V shed 5 bases and J 7 bases; nucleotides not matched to a gene: 10. The CDR3 has 15 residues. The data are from a study of T cells after yellow fever vaccination. TCRdb ran MiXCR on the 5' RACE reads and lists one entry per CDR3 protein. This table holds over 300,000 distinct CDR3 sequences, 6.8% found once. Whole-study findings and limits: Abundant clonotypes from the bulk population could contaminate FACS-sorted repertoires.

The chain couples TRBV11-2 to TRBJ2-1; TRBD2 matches 8 bases. The sample consisted of PBMCs, taken about 41 days after the first yellow fever vaccination. The receptor was isolated from a man younger than 30 who received the YFV17D yellow fever vaccine. The CDR3 region is CASSPWAGGVNEQFF. CDR3 coding DNA: TGTGCCAGCAGCCCTTGGGCGGGGGGCGTTAATGAGCAGTTCTTC.